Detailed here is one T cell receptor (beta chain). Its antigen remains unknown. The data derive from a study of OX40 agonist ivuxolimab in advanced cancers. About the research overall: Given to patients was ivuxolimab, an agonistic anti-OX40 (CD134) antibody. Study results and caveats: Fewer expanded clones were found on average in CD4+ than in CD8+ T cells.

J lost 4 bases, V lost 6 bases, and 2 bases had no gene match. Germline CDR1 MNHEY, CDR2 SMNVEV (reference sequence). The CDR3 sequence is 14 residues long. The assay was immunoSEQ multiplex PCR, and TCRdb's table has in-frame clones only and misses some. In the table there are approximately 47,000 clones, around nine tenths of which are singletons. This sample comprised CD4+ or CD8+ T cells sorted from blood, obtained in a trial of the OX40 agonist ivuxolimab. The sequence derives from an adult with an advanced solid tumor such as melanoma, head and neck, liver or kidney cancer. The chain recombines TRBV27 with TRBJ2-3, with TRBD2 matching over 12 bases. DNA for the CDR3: TGTGCCAGCAGACTAGCGGGAGGAGCAGATACGCAGTATTTT. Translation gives CASRLAGGADTQYF.